This T cell receptor beta chain originates from a study of cytomegalovirus exposure and HLA in healthy donors. Notes on the study in general: Reported performance of the classifier showed diagnosis of cytomegalovirus status with high specificity and sensitivity.

Remarks on this clone: Its antigen is not identified.

The germline V and J ends were trimmed by 3 bases and 6 bases, with 15 bases remaining between them. Germline-derived CDR1 and CDR2 are SGHRS and YFSETQ. CDR3 length: 14 residues. The PCR contained 60 Vbeta and 13 Jbeta primers. Clones were sequenced by immunoSEQ multiplex PCR, and TCRdb holds only the in-frame ones, with some missing. Among over 100,000 clones listed, 69% were seen once. Sequenced input: PBMCs. This sequence joins TRBV5-1 and TRBJ1-2; no firm D call. The receptor's source is an older woman in good health and CMV-seropositive. As DNA, the CDR3 is TGCGCCAGCAGCTCCGGACTCACGGGCAATGGCTACACCTTC. As protein: CASSSGLTGNGYTF. The variable domain in full, completed from reference TRBV5-1 and TRBJ1-2, reads KAGVTQTPRYLIKTRGQQVTLSCSPISGHRSVSWYQQTPGQGLQFLFEYFSETQRNKGNFPGRFSGRQFSNSRSEMNVSTLELGDSALYLCASSSGLTGNGYTFGSGTRLTVV.